The 19 T cell receptor beta chains below all came from one sample that was sequenced in a study of blood T cell repertoires in COVID-19. Assay used: immunoSEQ multiplex PCR; TCRdb lists only in-frame clones, some missing. The repertoire holds around 300,000 clones, approximately 85% seen once, with around 7.8% in the top ten. Sequencing was done on a sample of peripheral blood. These TCRs come from a human donor in a cohort sampled during active COVID-19.

The gene calls are TRBV6-6 and TRBJ1-2; D uncertain. The CDR3 runs to 14 residues. Trimming cost V 4 bases and J 4 bases, with 13 bases left between them. Germline CDR1 is MNHNY and CDR2 is SVGAGI (reference sequence). The CDR3: CASSLKTELYGYTF. The CDR3 DNA follows: TGTGCCAGCAGTTTGAAGACGGAGCTCTATGGCTACACCTTC.

This clone was seen more than once but under ten times. V is TRBV12-5 and J is TRBJ1-1; no definite D call. The CDR3 runs to 14 residues. V was clipped by 5 bases and J by 1 base, with 11 bases between them. The germline V gene encodes CDR1 LGHNT and CDR2 FRNRAP. The CDR3 protein is CASGLRVSNTEAFF. The CDR3 DNA is TGTGCTAGTGGTCTCCGAGTTTCGAACACTGAAGCTTTCTTT.

The gene calls are TRBV29-1 and TRBJ2-3, with 7 nucleotides matching TRBD1. The CDR3 loop spans 14 amino acids. Germline V CDR1 and CDR2: SQVTM, ANQGSEA. With 2 bases clipped from V and 1 base from J, the junction kept 3 bases outside the gene matches. The CDR3 loop reads CSVERGLGTDTQYF. The CDR3, as DNA: TGCAGCGTTGAAAGGGGGCTTGGCACAGATACGCAGTATTTT.

The chain combines TRBV9 with TRBJ2-5; D is perhaps TRBD2 (5 bases). With 4 bases removed from V and 4 bases from J, the gap between germline ends came to 20 bases. The CDR3 is made up of 16 amino acids. Germline V gives CDR1 SGDLS, CDR2 YYNGEE. As DNA, the CDR3 is TGTGCCAGCAGCCCGTCGTTGATGTGGGCGGGAGAGACCCAGTACTTC. This sequence encodes CASSPSLMWAGETQYF.

In this sample, this clone turned up a few times. This chain connects TRBV6-5 to TRBJ1-5; TRBD1 matches at 8 bases. Looked up from germline, CDR1 is MNHEY and CDR2 is SVGAGI. Trimming at V came to 5 bases and at J to 3 bases, leaving 6 bases not matched to a gene. The CDR3 contains 15 residues. The chain's CDR3 is CASSIGQGINQPQHF. DNA for the CDR3: TGTGCCAGCAGTATAGGACAGGGCATCAATCAGCCCCAGCATTTT.

This chain uses TRBV9 with TRBJ1-1; 11 positions match TRBD1. Germline lookup yields CDR1 SGDLS and CDR2 YYNGEE. The CDR3 consists of 15 residues. The ends lost 0 bases at V and 10 bases at J; junction bases unmatched: 8. CDR3: CASSVAGTGGRSAFF. CDR3 in DNA: TGTGCCAGCAGCGTAGCCGGGACAGGGGGTCGCTCAGCTTTCTTT.

The chain couples TRBV7-9 to TRBJ1-5; D may be TRBD1 (6 bases). With 5 bases removed from V and 8 bases from J, the gap between germline ends came to 16 bases. The CDR3 has 14 residues. The germline V gene encodes CDR1 SEHNR and CDR2 FQNEAQ (reference sequence). The CDR3, as DNA: TGTGCCAGCAGCCTGACTGGGGGCGGAGAGCCCCAGCATTTT. This codes for CASSLTGGGEPQHF.

The rearrangement links TRBV4-1 to TRBJ1-2; 8 bases fit TRBD1. J was trimmed by 4 bases and V by 5 bases; bases with no gene match: 3. Germline V lookup: CDR1 MGHRA, CDR2 YSYEKL. The CDR3 contains 13 residues. The CDR3 DNA reads TGCGCCAGCAGCACAGGGGGGGGCTATGGCTACACCTTC. Encoded protein: CASSTGGGYGYTF.

This clone was counted a single time. The CDR3 DNA is TGTGCCAGCTCACCCTCAGGGTCCCCTTCCTACGAGCAGTACTTC. This sequence encodes CASSPSGSPSYEQYF. This chain connects TRBV18 to TRBJ2-7; D may be TRBD1 (5 bases). The CDR3 sequence is 15 residues long. V was trimmed by 3 bases and J by 1 base, leaving 13 bases between them. Per germline, CDR1 KGHSH and CDR2 LQKENI.

This clone was picked up a small number of times. The chain combines TRBV27 with TRBJ1-2; D might be TRBD1 (6 bases). The CDR3 contains 14 residues. Germline CDR1 reads MNHEY; CDR2 reads SMNVEV (reference sequence). V lost 5 bases and J 4 bases, leaving 14 bases between the germline ends. The CDR3 nucleotides read TGTGCCAGCAGTCCGACAGGTATTGTCTATGGCTACACCTTC. Translating gives CASSPTGIVYGYTF.

The rearrangement links TRBV3-1 (or the pseudogene TRBV3-2) to TRBJ1-3, with TRBD1 as a possible D gene (6 bases). Trimming shortened V by 5 bases and J by 2 bases, and 13 bases separated the two germline ends. The CDR3 sequence is 15 residues long. Per germline, CDR1 LGHDT and CDR2 YNNKEL (reference sequence). CDR3 nucleotides: TGTGCCAGCAGCGGAAGCAGGGACACTGGAAACACCATATATTTT. This translates into CASSGSRDTGNTIYF.

For the CDR3, the DNA is TGTGCCAGCAGCGCAACAGGGCTCGCTGAAGCTTTCTTT. This translates into CASSATGLAEAFF. The V call is TRBV11-3, the J call TRBJ1-1; D is perhaps TRBD1 (6 bases). The CDR3 runs 13 residues. Germline CDR1 reads SGHNT; CDR2 reads YENEEA. Trimming pared 5 bases from V and 6 bases from J, leaving 13 bases between.

The V gene is TRBV27, the J gene TRBJ1-6; tentative D call: TRBD1 (5 bases). Deletions cut 5 bases from V and 8 bases from J, with 13 bases between. There are 14 residues in the CDR3. From germline, CDR1 is MNHEY and CDR2 SMNVEV (reference sequence). Here the CDR3 DNA reads TGTGCCAGCAGTCGACCCGGGGGGGATTCACCCCTCCACTTT. Residues: CASSRPGGDSPLHF.

V is TRBV3-1 (or the pseudogene TRBV3-2) and J is TRBJ2-7; D may be TRBD2 (6 bases). Germline CDR1 reads LGHDT; CDR2 reads YNNKEL (reference sequence). V gave up 0 bases and J gave up 7 bases, with 19 bases separating them. The CDR3 has 16 amino acids. The CDR3: CASSQDGGLGTREQYF. CDR3 sequence (DNA): TGTGCCAGCAGCCAAGACGGGGGACTGGGAACACGAGAGCAGTACTTC.

V gene TRBV5-5 combines with J gene TRBJ1-6, with D perhaps TRBD1 (5 bases). Per the germline V gene, CDR1 is SGHKS and CDR2 is YYEKEE (reference sequence). The length of the CDR3 is 16 residues. V lost 0 bases and J 9 bases, leaving 16 bases between the germline ends. The CDR3: CASSLALAGVGSPLHF. DNA for the CDR3: TGTGCCAGCAGCTTGGCTCTCGCGGGGGTTGGTTCACCCCTCCACTTT.

This chain's CDR3 is CASSLQNGYTF. CDR3 coding DNA: TGTGCCAGCAGTTTACAGAATGGCTACACCTTC. The V call is TRBV12-3 or TRBV12-4, the J call TRBJ1-2; D is unclear. The CDR3 is made up of 11 amino acids. V was pared by 2 bases and J by 6 bases, with 4 bases between.

This chain connects TRBV6-1 to TRBJ2-5; D may be TRBD2 (6 bases). This CDR3 contains 15 residues. From germline, CDR1 is MNHNS and CDR2 SASEGT. Deletions cut 2 bases from V and 4 bases from J, with 14 bases between. CDR3 protein: CASSEPGRRVETQYF. For the CDR3, the DNA is TGTGCCAGCAGTGAACCCGGCAGGAGGGTAGAGACCCAGTACTTC.

This clone appeared a single time. This rearrangement joins TRBV5-1 to TRBJ2-3; 14 bases are shared with TRBD2. Germline CDR1 is SGHRS and CDR2 is YFSETQ. The V segment lost 7 bases and the J segment 2 bases; nucleotides outside the gene matches: 6. CDR3 length equals 16 residues. The CDR3 reads CASRWTSGGNTDTQYF. The CDR3 DNA reads as TGCGCCAGCCGTTGGACTAGCGGGGGGAACACAGATACGCAGTATTTT.

V and J are TRBV24-1 and TRBJ2-2, with 8 bases aligning to TRBD1. The CDR3 runs 13 residues. Germline CDR1 and CDR2: KGHDR and SFDVKD. Trimming cost V 9 bases and J 7 bases; bases outside gene matches: 6. CDR3 residues: CATAGQGDGELFF. Here the CDR3 DNA reads TGTGCCACCGCCGGACAGGGCGACGGGGAGCTGTTTTTT.